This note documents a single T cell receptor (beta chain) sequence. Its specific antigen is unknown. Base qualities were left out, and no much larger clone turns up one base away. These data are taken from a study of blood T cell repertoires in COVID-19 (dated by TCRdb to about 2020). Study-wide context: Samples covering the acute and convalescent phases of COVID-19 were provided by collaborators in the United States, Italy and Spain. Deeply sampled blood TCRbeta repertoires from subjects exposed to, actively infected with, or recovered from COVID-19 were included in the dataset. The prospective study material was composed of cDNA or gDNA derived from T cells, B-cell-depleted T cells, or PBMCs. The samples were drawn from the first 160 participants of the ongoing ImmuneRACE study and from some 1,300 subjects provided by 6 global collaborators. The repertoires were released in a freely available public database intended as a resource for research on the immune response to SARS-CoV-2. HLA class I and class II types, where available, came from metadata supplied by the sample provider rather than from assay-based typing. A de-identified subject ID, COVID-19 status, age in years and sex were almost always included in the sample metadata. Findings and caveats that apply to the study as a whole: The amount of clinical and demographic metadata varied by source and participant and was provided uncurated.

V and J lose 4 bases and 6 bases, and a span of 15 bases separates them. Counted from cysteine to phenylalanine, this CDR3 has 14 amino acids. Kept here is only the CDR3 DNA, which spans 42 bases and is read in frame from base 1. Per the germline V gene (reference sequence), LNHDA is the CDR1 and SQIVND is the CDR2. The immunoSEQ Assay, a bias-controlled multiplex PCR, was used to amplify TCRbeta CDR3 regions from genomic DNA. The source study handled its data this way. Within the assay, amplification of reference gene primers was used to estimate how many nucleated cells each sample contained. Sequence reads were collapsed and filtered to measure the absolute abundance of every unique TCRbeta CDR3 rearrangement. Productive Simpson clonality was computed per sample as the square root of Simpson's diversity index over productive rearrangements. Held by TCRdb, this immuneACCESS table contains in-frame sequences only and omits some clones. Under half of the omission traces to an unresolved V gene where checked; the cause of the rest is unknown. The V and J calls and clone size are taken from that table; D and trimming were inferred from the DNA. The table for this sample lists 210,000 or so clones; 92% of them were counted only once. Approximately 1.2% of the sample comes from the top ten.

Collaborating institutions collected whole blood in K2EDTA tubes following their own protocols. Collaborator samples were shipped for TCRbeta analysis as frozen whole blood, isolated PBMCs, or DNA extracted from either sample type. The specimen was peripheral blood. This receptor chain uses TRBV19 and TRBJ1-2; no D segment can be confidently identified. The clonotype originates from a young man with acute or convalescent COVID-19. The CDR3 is CASSRATENHGYTF. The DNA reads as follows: TGTGCCAGTAGTAGAGCCACGGAGAACCATGGCTACACCTTC. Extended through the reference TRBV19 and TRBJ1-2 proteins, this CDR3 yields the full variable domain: DGGITQSPKYLFRKEGQNVTLSCEQNLNHDAMYWYRQDPGQGLRLIYYSQIVNDFQKGDIAEGYSVSREKKESFPLTVTSAQKNPTAFYLCASSRATENHGYTFGSGTRLTVV.